The 5 T cell receptor beta chains below were found in one sample sequenced in a study of T cell repertoires in cytomegalovirus infection. TCRdb called the reads again in MiXCR, with one record for every CDR3 protein. The data hold about 150,000 distinct CDR3 sequences, with around a quarter observed a single time. The sequencing sample was made of PBMCs. These receptors were collected from a human donor in good health (CMV status not recorded). Some clones in this sample may be carry-over from other donors' samples.

The V gene is TRBV5-4, the J gene TRBJ2-1; tentative D call: TRBD2 (5 bases). The V gene's germline CDR1 is SGHNT and CDR2 YYREEE (reference sequence). CDR3 length: 12 residues. V was cut by 6 bases and J by 10 bases, with 14 bases left in between. The CDR3 spells CASNSVAWEQFF. CDR3 nucleotides: TGTGCCAGCAATTCGGTAGCGTGGGAGCAGTTCTTC.

This clonotype turned up a few times. V gene TRBV20-1 combines with J gene TRBJ2-5, with 11 positions matching TRBD2. Trimming removed 7 bases from V and 0 bases from J; junction bases left unmatched: 4. In germline, CDR1 is DFQATT, CDR2 SNEGSKA (reference sequence). The CDR3 contains 14 residues. The CDR3 coding sequence is TGCAGTGTTAAGACTAGCGGGAACCAAGAGACCCAGTACTTC. Amino acid sequence: CSVKTSGNQETQYF.

This clonotype showed up just a few times. This sequence joins TRBV7-9 and TRBJ2-1; no definite D call. Between the trimmed V and J ends, which lost 6 bases and 10 bases, there was a span of 13 bases. The CDR3 spans 12 residues. CDR1 SEHNR and CDR2 FQNEAQ come from the germline V gene (reference sequence). This chain's CDR3 is CASRRTAKEQFF. CDR3 nucleotide sequence: TGTGCCAGCAGGAGGACCGCCAAGGAGCAGTTCTTC. Supplemented by reference TRBV7-9 and TRBJ2-1, the full variable domain reads DTGVSQNPRHKITKRGQNVTFRCDPISEHNRLYWYRQTLGQGPEFLTYFQNEAQLEKSRLLSDRFSAERPKGSFSTLEIQRTEQGDSAMYLCASRRTAKEQFFGPGTRLTVL.

This clonotype was counted only a few times. The chain has TRBV5-4 and TRBJ2-2; 8 bases fit TRBD1. The CDR3 totals 13 residues. Germline-derived CDR1 and CDR2 are SGHNT and YYREEE (reference sequence). The J segment lost 9 bases and the V segment lost 0 bases, leaving 1 base of the junction unmatched. In DNA, the CDR3 is TGTGCCAGCAGCTTGGCAGGGGGCCGGGAGCTGTTTTTT. Amino acid sequence: CASSLAGGRELFF.

This clonotype was detected a few times. The chain couples TRBV7-2 to TRBJ2-1; 7 bases are a match to TRBD2. The CDR3 is 14 amino acids. V was clipped by 4 bases and J by 2 bases; unmatched bases: 2. Per the germline V gene, CDR1 is SGHTA and CDR2 is FQGNSA. The CDR3 is CASSYLAAYNEQFF. The CDR3 DNA reads as TGTGCCAGCAGCTACCTAGCGGCCTACAATGAGCAGTTCTTC.